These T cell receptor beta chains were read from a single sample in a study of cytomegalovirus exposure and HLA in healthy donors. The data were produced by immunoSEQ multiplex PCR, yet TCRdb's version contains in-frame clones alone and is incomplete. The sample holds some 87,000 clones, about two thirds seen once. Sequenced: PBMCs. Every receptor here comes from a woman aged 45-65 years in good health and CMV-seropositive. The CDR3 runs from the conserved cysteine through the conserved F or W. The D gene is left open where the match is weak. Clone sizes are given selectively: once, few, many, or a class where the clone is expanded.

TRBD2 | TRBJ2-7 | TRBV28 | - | CASRRGGTSGNYEQYF | TGTGCCAGCAGACGTGGGGGGACTAGCGGAAACTACGAGCAGTACTTC
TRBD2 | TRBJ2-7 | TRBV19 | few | CASSTGTSGLLEQYF | TGTGCCAGTAGTACAGGGACTAGCGGACTCCTGGAGCAGTACTTC
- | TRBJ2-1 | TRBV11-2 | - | CASSLNPVAYNEQFF | TGTGCCAGCAGCTTAAACCCAGTTGCCTACAATGAGCAGTTCTTC
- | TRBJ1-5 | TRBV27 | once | CASRPPGNQPQHF | TGTGCCAGCAGGCCGCCGGGCAATCAGCCCCAGCATTTT
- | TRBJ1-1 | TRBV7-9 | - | CSSSLVEGLGTEAFF | TGTTCCAGCAGCTTAGTCGAGGGATTGGGCACTGAAGCTTTCTTT
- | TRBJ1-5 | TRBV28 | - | CASSFGERPQHF | TGTGCCAGCAGTTTCGGGGAACGGCCCCAGCATTTT
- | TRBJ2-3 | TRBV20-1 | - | CSAIVDTQYF | TGCAGTGCTATAGTAGATACGCAGTATTTT
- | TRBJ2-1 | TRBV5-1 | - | CASTPLGQGPVRSYNEQFF | TGCGCCAGCACTCCTCTGGGGCAGGGGCCTGTGAGATCCTACAATGAGCAGTTCTTC
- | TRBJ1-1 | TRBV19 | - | CASSKRQDLMNTEAFF | TGTGCCAGTAGTAAGCGACAGGATTTAATGAACACTGAAGCTTTCTTT
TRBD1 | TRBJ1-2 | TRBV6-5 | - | CASSGGQGLYGYTF | TGTGCCAGCAGTGGGGGACAGGGGCTCTATGGCTACACCTTC
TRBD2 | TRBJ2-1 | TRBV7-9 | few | CASSRSAGDDNEQFF | TGTGCCAGCAGCCGCTCGGCGGGAGACGACAATGAGCAGTTCTTC
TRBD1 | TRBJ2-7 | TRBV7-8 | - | CASSYKVSGTGQYEQYF | TGTGCCAGCAGCTACAAGGTGTCCGGGACAGGTCAATACGAGCAGTACTTC
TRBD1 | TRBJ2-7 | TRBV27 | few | CASRGQEAYEQYF | TGTGCCAGCAGGGGACAGGAAGCCTACGAGCAGTACTTC
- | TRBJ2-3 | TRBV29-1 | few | CSVRGGEAPMTDTQYF | TGCAGCGTACGAGGGGGGGAGGCTCCCATGACAGATACGCAGTATTTT
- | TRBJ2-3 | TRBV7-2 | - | CASSLGVRDTQYF | TGTGCCAGCAGCTTAGGAGTCCGGGATACGCAGTATTTT
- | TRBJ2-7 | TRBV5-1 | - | CASSYLPDSLFYEQYF | TGCGCCAGCAGCTACCTACCGGACAGCCTTTTCTACGAGCAGTACTTC